This TCR beta chain was found in a study of metastatic and nonmetastatic thyroid tumors. Study overall: The authors compared repertoires across blood and tumor or nodule tissue from malignant and benign thyroid patients. Study-level results: It was reported that TCR beta diversity was significantly higher in malignant thyroid tumors than benign nodules, in blood and tumor.

TCRdb reassembled clones from the PCR reads with MiXCR. This table holds 30,000 to 45,000 clones, 25% to 30% found once. This clone has at least ten counts. Its specificity is unknown. CDR3 length: 15 residues. Trimming shortened V by 5 bases and J by 0 bases, and 9 bases separated the two germline ends. Germline V lookup: CDR1 SGHNT, CDR2 YYREEE (reference sequence). Every patient was untreated before thyroid surgery. The chain combines TRBV5-4 with TRBJ2-6; the D is unclear. Sequenced sample: blood. This clonotype was sampled from a female donor with papillary thyroid cancer or a benign thyroid nodule (not recorded which). Some clones in this sample may be carry-over from other donors' samples. Here the CDR3 reads CASSTRSSGANVLTF. CDR3 nucleotide sequence: TGTGCCAGCAGTACTCGAAGCTCTGGGGCCAACGTCCTGACTTTC. The full variable domain, rest sourced from reference TRBV5-4 and TRBJ2-6, is ETGVTQSPTHLIKTRGQQVTLRCSSQSGHNTVSWYQQALGQGPQFIFQYYREEENGRGNFPPRFSGLQFPNYSSELNVNALELDDSALYLCASSTRSSGANVLTFGAGSRLTVL.